The 18 T cell receptor beta chains reported below all come from one sample, sequenced in a study of blood T cell repertoires in COVID-19. Clones were read by immunoSEQ multiplex PCR, and TCRdb kept only the in-frame ones, dropping some. This table has under 150,000 clones, roughly 88% appearing once. The sample was PBMCs or T cells enriched from blood (not recorded which). The source is a woman aged 30 to 39 with acute COVID-19.

The chain combines TRBV7-2 with TRBJ2-6; no reliable D call. Trimming pared 3 bases from V and 0 bases from J, leaving 6 bases between. The CDR3 is made up of 15 amino acids. Per germline, CDR1 SGHTA and CDR2 FQGNSA. CDR3 nucleotides: TGTGCCAGCAGCTTCTCAGTCTCTGGGGCCAACGTCCTGACTTTC. Translation gives CASSFSVSGANVLTF.

The chain joins TRBV30 to TRBJ2-5; 14 bases align to TRBD2. Germline lookup yields CDR1 GTSNPN and CDR2 SVGIG (reference sequence). CDR3 length: 15 residues. V trimming: 3 bases; J trimming: 5 bases; junction bases outside the gene matches: 5. CDR3 nucleotide sequence: TGTGCCTGGAGGGACTGGACTAGCGGGAGGGAGACCCAGTACTTC. Its protein is CAWRDWTSGRETQYF.

The chain is built from TRBV28 and TRBJ2-2; the D is unclear. V was clipped by 6 bases and J by 2 bases, with 7 bases between them. CDR1 and CDR2 (germline): MDHEN, SYDVKM. The length of the CDR3 is 13 residues. The CDR3 reads CASRAVNTGELFF. CDR3 DNA sequence: TGTGCCAGCAGGGCGGTAAACACCGGGGAGCTGTTTTTT.

The rearrangement joins TRBV4-1 to TRBJ2-7; 11 bases agree with TRBD1. V was pared by 6 bases and J by 4 bases, with 8 bases of the junction left unmatched. CDR1 and CDR2 (germline): MGHRA, YSYEKL. This CDR3 contains 15 residues. In DNA form, the CDR3 reads TGCGCCAGCAGTGCTAGGACAGGGGGCGAGTACGAGCAGTACTTC. Protein product: CASSARTGGEYEQYF.

The CDR3 coding sequence is TGTGCCACCAGTGTAGGTCTTCGGGGGATCACAGATACGCAGTATTTT. Its translation: CATSVGLRGITDTQYF. V gene TRBV24-1 combines with J gene TRBJ2-3; D perhaps matches TRBD2 (6 bases). Germline assignment: CDR1 KGHDR and CDR2 SFDVKD. The V end was cut by 5 bases, the J end by 2 bases, with 16 bases between. The CDR3 has 16 residues.

The chain employs TRBV28 and TRBJ2-7, with 13 bases aligning to TRBD2. The CDR3 sequence is 15 residues long. The J segment lost 2 bases and the V segment lost 5 bases, leaving 3 bases of the junction unmatched. Germline V gives CDR1 MDHEN, CDR2 SYDVKM. This CDR3 reads CASSPGLAGTYEQYF. CDR3 sequence (DNA): TGTGCCAGCAGTCCGGGACTAGCGGGGACCTACGAGCAGTACTTC.

The chain carries TRBV9 and TRBJ1-1; 9 bases fit TRBD1. The J segment lost 4 bases and the V segment lost 0 bases, leaving 4 bases of the junction unmatched. The CDR3 sequence is 15 residues long. Per germline, CDR1 SGDLS and CDR2 YYNGEE. The CDR3 DNA is TGTGCCAGCAGCGTAGCAGTGACAGGGGGCACTGAAGCTTTCTTT. This encodes CASSVAVTGGTEAFF.

This clone appeared once. This chain uses TRBV10-3 with TRBJ1-2, with 7 bases identical to TRBD1. The CDR3 consists of 13 residues. J lost 3 bases, V lost 6 bases, and 4 bases had no gene match. CDR1 is ENHRY, CDR2 SYGVKD, per germline. CDR3 coding DNA: TGTGCCATCAGGACAGGGTCTCACTATGGCTACACCTTC. Its translation: CAIRTGSHYGYTF.

The chain uses TRBV4-1 and TRBJ1-2; weak D call: TRBD1 (6 bases). Per germline, CDR1 MGHRA and CDR2 YSYEKL. V was shortened by 0 bases and J by 4 bases, with 9 bases between the two germline ends. The CDR3 runs 14 residues. The CDR3: CASSQDQGGYGYTF. CDR3 bases: TGCGCCAGCAGCCAAGATCAAGGGGGCTATGGCTACACCTTC.

The chain is built from TRBV7-2 and TRBJ1-2, with D hard to call. Germline V gives CDR1 SGHTA, CDR2 FQGNSA. The V gene lost 4 bases and the J gene lost 0 bases, with 9 bases spanning the gap. The CDR3 covers 14 residues. CDR3 protein: CASSSPGANYGYTF. The CDR3 region has the DNA TGTGCCAGCAGCTCCCCCGGAGCTAACTATGGCTACACCTTC.

The chain employs TRBV9 and TRBJ2-1, with 12 bases fitting TRBD2. V shed 4 bases and J 8 bases; nucleotides not matched to a gene: 16. Looked up from germline, CDR1 is SGDLS and CDR2 is YYNGEE. The length of the CDR3 is 18 residues. DNA for the CDR3: TGTGCCAGCAGCCTCGGACCTAGCGGGAGGGTCGTGGGTGATGAGCAGTTCTTC. Its protein product is CASSLGPSGRVVGDEQFF.

The rearrangement links TRBV4-2 to TRBJ1-4, with a tentative D call TRBD1 (6 bases). V lost 4 bases and J 3 bases, leaving 9 bases between the germline ends. This CDR3 comprises 14 residues. Per germline, CDR1 LGHNA and CDR2 YNFKEQ. The chain's CDR3 is CASSPDSSNEKLFF. CDR3 in DNA: TGTGCCAGCAGCCCGGACAGCTCTAATGAAAAACTGTTTTTT.

The V and J genes are TRBV25-1 and TRBJ1-4; TRBD1 is a possible D gene (5 bases). Germline V gives CDR1 MGHDK, CDR2 SYGVNS. Trimming left V 5 bases short and J 8 bases short, with 18 bases between. The CDR3 has 15 residues. Written as DNA, the CDR3 is TGTGCCAGCAGTCAAGGGGACTCTGTCGGGGAAAAACTGTTTTTT. This translates into CASSQGDSVGEKLFF. The variable domain in full, with the rest retrieved from reference TRBV25-1 and TRBJ1-4, is EADIYQTPRYLVIGTGKKITLECSQTMGHDKMYWYQQDPGMELHLIHYSYGVNSTEKGDLSSESTVSRIRTEHFPLTLESARPSHTSQYLCASSQGDSVGEKLFFGSGTQLSVL.

The V gene is TRBV10-2, the J gene TRBJ2-7; D perhaps matches TRBD2 (5 bases). This CDR3 is 14 amino acids long. Per the germline V gene, CDR1 is WSHSY and CDR2 is SAAADI. Trimming left V 6 bases short and J 4 bases short, with 16 bases between. The CDR3 sequence is CASREVDILYEQYF. The CDR3 DNA reads as TGCGCCAGCAGGGAGGTCGACATTTTATACGAGCAGTACTTC.

The chain carries TRBV18 and TRBJ2-7, with TRBD1 matching 9 bases. CDR3 length equals 16 residues. Germline lookup yields CDR1 KGHSH and CDR2 LQKENI. Trimming at V came to 2 bases and at J to 4 bases, leaving 9 bases not matched to a gene. The CDR3 DNA follows: TGTGCCAGCTCACCAGGTGAACAGGGGGCTGGGTACGAGCAGTACTTC. The encoded protein is CASSPGEQGAGYEQYF.

This clone is a singleton in its sample. This chain joins TRBV9 and TRBJ2-1; 9 bases map to TRBD2. This CDR3 has 17 amino acids. The germline CDR1 and CDR2 sequences are SGDLS and YYNGEE. The V segment lost 3 bases and the J segment 5 bases; nucleotides outside the gene matches: 12. The CDR3 DNA reads TGTGCCAGCAGCGGTCTGACTAGCGGATTTCTAAACAATGAGCAGTTCTTC. Its translation: CASSGLTSGFLNNEQFF.

The V call is TRBV5-1, the J call TRBJ2-1; D is perhaps TRBD1 (5 bases). The germline V gene encodes CDR1 SGHRS and CDR2 YFSETQ. V dropped 4 bases and J dropped 0 bases, with 11 bases sitting between them. CDR3 size: 15 residues. CDR3 DNA: TGCGCCAGCAGCCTCCAGGGTGGCTCCTACAATGAGCAGTTCTTC. As protein: CASSLQGGSYNEQFF. The full variable domain, rest sourced from reference TRBV5-1 and TRBJ2-1, is KAGVTQTPRYLIKTRGQQVTLSCSPISGHRSVSWYQQTPGQGLQFLFEYFSETQRNKGNFPGRFSGRQFSNSRSEMNVSTLELGDSALYLCASSLQGGSYNEQFFGPGTRLTVL.

The chain carries TRBV5-1 and TRBJ2-2, with TRBD1 matching 8 bases. The CDR3 spans 15 residues. J was trimmed by 5 bases and V by 1 base; bases with no gene match: 4. Germline V gene sequence: CDR1 SGHRS, CDR2 YFSETQ. In DNA, the CDR3 is TGCGCCAGCAGCTTGTTGCAGGGGGCTACCGGGGAGCTGTTTTTT. Translated, it gives CASSLLQGATGELFF.